These T cell receptor beta chains were read from a single sample in a study of monozygotic twins with inflammatory bowel disease. TCRdb reprocessed the 5' RACE reads and reports one entry per CDR3 protein, with no DNA. This listing includes under 150,000 distinct CDR3 sequences. Sequences were obtained from blood. Receptors were obtained from a human donor with ulcerative colitis or Crohn's disease, or a healthy co-twin of an affected twin (not recorded which). Each CDR3 is given with its conserved first and last residue. Each record gives: V gene, J gene, CDR3 protein.

v_call: TRBV4-3
j_call: TRBJ1-2
cdr3_aa: CASSLSGRRNYGYTF

v_call: TRBV7-9
j_call: TRBJ2-2
cdr3_aa: CASSFIPDATGELFF

v_call: TRBV30
j_call: TRBJ2-5
cdr3_aa: CAWMGGTEETQYF

v_call: TRBV6-2/TRBV6-3
j_call: TRBJ2-6
cdr3_aa: CASSFSGRAHVLTF

v_call: TRBV10-3
j_call: TRBJ2-5
cdr3_aa: CAISESGLAQETQYF

v_call: TRBV7-9
j_call: TRBJ2-7
cdr3_aa: CASSLRGPRPYEQYF

v_call: TRBV20-1
j_call: TRBJ2-7
cdr3_aa: CSARDLGTPSYEQYF

v_call: TRBV20-1
j_call: TRBJ2-6
cdr3_aa: CSARAHSRSGANVLTF

v_call: TRBV7-8
j_call: TRBJ1-1
cdr3_aa: CASRPRGARNTEAFF

v_call: TRBV7-2
j_call: TRBJ2-5
cdr3_aa: CASSLASGNSETQYF

v_call: TRBV5-1
j_call: TRBJ1-2
cdr3_aa: CASSLSPDYGYTF

v_call: TRBV27
j_call: TRBJ1-1
cdr3_aa: CASSLGRILMNTEAFF

v_call: TRBV7-9
j_call: TRBJ1-3
cdr3_aa: CASSSDRAISGNTIYF

v_call: TRBV7-3
j_call: TRBJ2-5
cdr3_aa: CASSLGRTSGFETQYF

v_call: TRBV19
j_call: TRBJ1-6
cdr3_aa: CASSPGLPSSYNSPLHF

v_call: TRBV9
j_call: TRBJ2-3
cdr3_aa: CASTVALVGLGNTDTQYF